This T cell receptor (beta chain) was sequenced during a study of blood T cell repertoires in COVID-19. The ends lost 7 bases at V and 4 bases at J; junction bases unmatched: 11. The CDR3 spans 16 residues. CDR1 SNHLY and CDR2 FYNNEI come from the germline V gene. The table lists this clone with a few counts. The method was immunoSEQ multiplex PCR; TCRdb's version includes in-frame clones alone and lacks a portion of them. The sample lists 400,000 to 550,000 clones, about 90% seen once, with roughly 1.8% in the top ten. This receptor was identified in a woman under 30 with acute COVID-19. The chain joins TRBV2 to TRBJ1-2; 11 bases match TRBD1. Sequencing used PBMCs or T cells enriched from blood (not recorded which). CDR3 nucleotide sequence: TGTGCCAGCACGCAATTAAAGGGACAGGGGGGCTATGGCTACACCTTC. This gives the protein CASTQLKGQGGYGYTF.